This T cell receptor (beta chain) was obtained from a study of T cell changes during pregnancy in multiple sclerosis. The data were produced by immunoSEQ multiplex PCR, yet TCRdb's version contains in-frame clones alone and is incomplete. This sample has around 72,000 clones; about 92% occur once, and the top ten carry less than 2.5%. J was trimmed by 1 base and V by 4 bases; bases with no gene match: 13. Germline CDR1 is SEHNR and CDR2 is FQNEAQ (reference sequence). This CDR3 spans 19 amino acids. This sample comprised peripheral blood, obtained in the second trimester of pregnancy. The chain couples TRBV7-9 to TRBJ2-2, with 9 nucleotides matching TRBD2. The TCR was taken from a female donor in good health, enrolled as a control in a pregnancy study. The CDR3 here is CASSSPLASGVKNTGELFF. Written as DNA, the CDR3 is TGTGCCAGCAGCTCCCCCCTCGCTAGCGGGGTGAAGAACACCGGGGAGCTGTTTTTT.